This T cell receptor (beta chain) stems from a study of CD8+CD57+ T cells in acquired aplastic anemia. J gave up 7 bases and V 2 bases, and 6 bases lay outside the gene matches. The germline V gene encodes CDR1 SGHDT and CDR2 YYEEEE. The CDR3 contains 14 residues. Genomic DNA was employed as the template in profiling TCR beta VDJ and CDR3. MiXCR was run by TCRdb on the reads, yielding one entry per CDR3 protein. The sample lists 170,000 or so distinct CDR3 sequences; nearly 65% were seen once. All sequencing subjects had displayed CD8+CD57+ cell expansion on flow cytometry. The chain recombines TRBV5-6 with TRBJ1-2, with 9 bases aligning to TRBD1. The specimen was sorted CD4+, CD8+, or CD8+CD57+ T cells (not recorded which) from PBMCs. This TCR derives from a human donor with aplastic anemia. The CDR3 DNA reads TGTGCCAGCAGCTTTGGGACAGGGAACGCTGGCTACACCTTC. It codes for CASSFGTGNAGYTF.